These 5 T cell receptor beta chains originate from one sample sequenced in a study of T-cell memory formation after mild COVID-19. Each CDR3 protein is one row after TCRdb ran MiXCR on the 5' RACE reads. The sample carries 300,000 to 350,000 distinct CDR3 sequences, about an eighth recorded once. The sequenced sample was PBMCs or a T cell subset sorted from them (not recorded which). The receptors were gathered from a man younger than 35 who had mild COVID-19 (a few samples of this study predate the infection). Cell type and time point are not known.

This clonotype has a handful of counts. The chain has TRBV29-1 and TRBJ1-2; D is undetermined. Trimming took 5 bases from V and 0 from J, leaving 7 bases between them. Per the germline V gene, CDR1 is SQVTM and CDR2 is ANQGSEA. The CDR3 totals 12 residues. CDR3 residues: CSVSGTNYGYTF. As DNA, the CDR3 is TGCAGCGTTTCCGGGACTAACTATGGCTACACCTTC.

The chain recombines TRBV11-3 with TRBJ2-5, with D perhaps matching TRBD2 (5 bases). Germline assignment: CDR1 SGHNT and CDR2 YENEEA. CDR3 length: 13 residues. The V end lost 3 bases, the J end lost 7 bases, and 12 bases lay between the germline ends. The DNA of the CDR3 is TGTGCCAGCAGCTTCAGCGGAGGAGGGACCCAGTACTTC. Translation: CASSFSGGGTQYF.

This clonotype was counted between two and nine times. V and J are TRBV12-3 or TRBV12-4 and TRBJ1-6; a possible D gene is TRBD1 (5 bases). The length of the CDR3 is 13 residues. With 8 bases removed from V and 8 bases from J, the gap between germline ends came to 13 bases. The CDR3 DNA reads TGTGCCAGCGGCCGGGACCGAGATTCACCCCTCCACTTT. As protein: CASGRDRDSPLHF.

This chain links TRBV5-1 with TRBJ1-3; 9 nucleotides match TRBD1. From germline, CDR1 is SGHRS and CDR2 YFSETQ. V dropped 4 bases and J dropped 3; count of bases not matched to a gene: 5. This CDR3 is 15 amino acids long. The CDR3 DNA is TGCGCCAGCAGCCAACAGGGGGCTAATGGAAACACCATATATTTT. It encodes CASSQQGANGNTIYF.

The V call is TRBV20-1, the J call TRBJ1-2, with D tentatively TRBD1 (5 bases). The CDR3 spans 13 residues. Trimming stripped 4 bases from V and 0 bases from J, with 9 bases between. CDR1 is DFQATT and CDR2 is SNEGSKA in the germline V gene (reference sequence). CDR3 sequence (DNA): TGCAGTGCTACCGACAGTACTAACTATGGCTACACCTTC. Translated, it gives CSATDSTNYGYTF.